This TCR beta chain comes out of a study of T-cell memory formation after mild COVID-19. Per germline, CDR1 SGHRS and CDR2 YFSETQ. The CDR3 is made up of 13 amino acids. With 9 bases clipped from V and 2 bases from J, the junction kept 6 bases outside the gene matches. MiXCR, applied by TCRdb to the 5' RACE reads, yields one record per CDR3 protein. The profile shows around 300,000 distinct CDR3 sequences, less than 20% of them singletons. The source is a man between 18 and 29 years old who had mild COVID-19 (a few samples of this study predate the infection). Cell type and time point are not known. The sequenced material came from PBMCs or a T cell subset sorted from them (not recorded which). The chain employs TRBV5-1 and TRBJ2-5; 8 bases fit TRBD2. CDR3 sequence: CATGTSGQETQYF. The CDR3 DNA is TGCGCCACGGGCACTAGCGGTCAAGAGACCCAGTACTTC.